These 8 T cell receptor beta chains were sequenced from one sample in a study of beta chain features in type 1 diabetes. Overall study findings and caveats: Shorter TCRB CDR3s, moderately but significantly so, marked every one of the four CD4+ subsets in Type 1 diabetes patients.

What was sequenced were expressed TCRB transcripts, since all of the isolated RNA had been reverse transcribed. Only in-frame clones appear in the TCRdb table, and some are missing; sequencing was by immunoSEQ multiplex PCR. This table holds more than 250,000 clones, around 24% found once. These TCRs are of unknown antigen specificity. The sample taken for sequencing was naive CD4+ T cells from blood. Receptors originate from a woman aged 25 to 39 with type 1 diabetes.

The sample holds a few counts of this clone. The chain uses TRBV5-4 and TRBJ2-1, with D tentatively TRBD2 (6 bases). The CDR3 sequence is 15 residues long. Trimming removed 4 bases from V and 1 base from J, with 12 bases in between. Germline V CDR1 and CDR2: SGHNT, YYREEE (reference sequence). The CDR3 protein is CASSLDGGSYNEQFF. In DNA, the CDR3 is TGTGCCAGCAGCCTTGACGGGGGTTCCTACAATGAGCAGTTCTTC.

The rearrangement joins TRBV10-3 to TRBJ2-2, with 10 bases that match TRBD1. Germline V gene data show CDR1 as ENHRY and CDR2 as SYGVKD. V dropped 7 bases and J dropped 0; count of bases not matched to a gene: 8. There are 17 residues in the CDR3. The CDR3 loop is CAIMGQGMRANTGELFF. DNA of the CDR3: TGTGCCATCATGGGACAGGGGATGAGAGCGAACACCGGGGAGCTGTTTTTT.

The chain links TRBV29-1 to TRBJ2-7; 11 nucleotides align to TRBD1. CDR3 length equals 16 residues. Germline assignment: CDR1 SQVTM and CDR2 ANQGSEA. V dropped 2 bases and J dropped 2; count of bases not matched to a gene: 8. CDR3 amino acids: CSVEQDRGRPPYEQYF. DNA of the CDR3: TGCAGCGTTGAACAGGACAGGGGGCGCCCCCCCTACGAGCAGTACTTC.

This rearrangement joins TRBV27 to TRBJ2-3; TRBD2 aligns across 9 bases. The V gene end was trimmed by 10 bases and the J gene end by 0 bases; junction bases not matched to a gene: 8. CDR1 is MNHEY and CDR2 is SMNVEV in the germline V gene (reference sequence). The CDR3 is made up of 15 amino acids. CDR3 sequence (DNA): TGTGCCACCTATAGCGGGAGAGGAAGCACAGATACGCAGTATTTT. It encodes CATYSGRGSTDTQYF.

The gene calls are TRBV4-2 and TRBJ2-2, with D hard to call. The CDR3 covers 14 residues. V lost 0 bases to trimming and J lost 8 bases, with 10 bases between them. The V gene's germline CDR1 is LGHNA and CDR2 YNFKEQ. The CDR3 protein is CASSQEESRGELFF. The CDR3 coding sequence is TGTGCCAGCAGCCAAGAGGAGTCCCGGGGGGAGCTGTTTTTT.

The rearrangement uses TRBV28 and TRBJ1-5; 8 nucleotides line up with TRBD1. In germline, CDR1 is MDHEN, CDR2 SYDVKM. The J segment lost 7 bases and the V segment lost 5 bases, leaving 7 bases of the junction unmatched. CDR3 size: 14 residues. This CDR3 is CASSVGQGRQPQHF. The CDR3, as DNA: TGTGCCAGCAGTGTTGGACAGGGTAGGCAGCCCCAGCATTTT. The complete variable domain, with remaining parts taken from reference TRBV28 and TRBJ1-5, reads DVKVTQSSRYLVKRTGEKVFLECVQDMDHENMFWYRQDPGLGLRLIYFSYDVKMKEKGDIPEGYSVSREKKERFSLILESASTNQTSMYLCASSVGQGRQPQHFGDGTRLSIL.

This clone showed up just a few times. This CDR3 reads CASIQDPGELFF. CDR3 bases: TGTGCCAGCATCCAGGATCCCGGGGAGCTGTTTTTT. The chain employs TRBV28 and TRBJ2-2; D gene ambiguous. This CDR3 has 12 residues. Germline values: CDR1 MDHEN, CDR2 SYDVKM. The germline V and J ends were trimmed by 7 bases and 6 bases, with 9 bases remaining between them.

The chain employs TRBV5-1 and TRBJ2-1; 12 bases line up with TRBD2. The J segment lost 10 bases and the V segment lost 0 bases, leaving 5 bases of the junction unmatched. The CDR3 is 15 residues long. In germline, CDR1 is SGHRS, CDR2 YFSETQ. The DNA of the CDR3 is TGCGCCAGCAGCTTGGCCCTAGCGGGAGGGCACGAGCAGTTCTTC. This sequence encodes CASSLALAGGHEQFF.